This is a list of T cell receptor beta chains from one sample in a study of blood T cell repertoires in COVID-19. Produced via immunoSEQ multiplex PCR; TCRdb's table is partial and in-frame only. The data show 72,000 or so clones, around 80% seen once. What was sequenced was peripheral blood. These TCRs come from a man aged 70-80 years who had recovered from COVID-19. The CDR3 runs from the conserved cysteine through the conserved F or W. The D gene is left open where the match is weak. Clone size is not always given. Where it is, it says once, few, many or a class for expanded clones.

j_gene: TRBJ2-2; d_gene: -; abundance: -; v_gene: TRBV11-3; CDR3nt: TGTGCCAGCAGCTTAGATCTGCGGGGCTACACCGGGGAGCTGTTTTTT; CDR3aa: CASSLDLRGYTGELFF
j_gene: TRBJ1-2; d_gene: TRBD1; abundance: -; v_gene: TRBV28; CDR3nt: TGTGCCAGCAGTACCGGGACAGTTAACTATGGCTACACCTTC; CDR3aa: CASSTGTVNYGYTF
j_gene: TRBJ1-6; d_gene: TRBD1; abundance: -; v_gene: TRBV6-2/TRBV6-3; CDR3nt: TGTGCCAGCAGTTACGTGGGACAGGGGGATTCACCCCTCCACTTT; CDR3aa: CASSYVGQGDSPLHF
j_gene: TRBJ2-1; d_gene: TRBD2; abundance: -; v_gene: TRBV19; CDR3nt: TGTGCCAGTAGTCGGGGACTAGCGGGAATTCTCACTGAGCAGTTCTTC; CDR3aa: CASSRGLAGILTEQFF
j_gene: TRBJ1-4; d_gene: TRBD1; abundance: once; v_gene: TRBV6-5; CDR3nt: TGTGCCAGCAAACTTAGGACAGGGGGCTCTGAAAAACTGTTTTTT; CDR3aa: CASKLRTGGSEKLFF
j_gene: TRBJ2-5; d_gene: -; abundance: -; v_gene: TRBV27; CDR3nt: TGTGCCAGCAGTTTGTCAGGGGCACTCACCTGGGAGACCCAGTACTTC; CDR3aa: CASSLSGALTWETQYF
j_gene: TRBJ2-2; d_gene: -; abundance: few; v_gene: TRBV9; CDR3nt: TGTGCCAGCACCGAGGGCTCATCGAACACCGGGGAGCTGTTTTTT; CDR3aa: CASTEGSSNTGELFF
j_gene: TRBJ2-2; d_gene: -; abundance: once; v_gene: TRBV18; CDR3nt: TGTGCCAGCTCACCACCGAACGGGAGAAACACCGGGGAGCTGTTTTTT; CDR3aa: CASSPPNGRNTGELFF
j_gene: TRBJ2-1; d_gene: TRBD2; abundance: -; v_gene: TRBV3-1/TRBV3-2; CDR3nt: TGTGCCAGCAGCCCTAGGACTAGCGGGATTGTGGATAGTGAGCAGTTCTTC; CDR3aa: CASSPRTSGIVDSEQFF
j_gene: TRBJ2-3; d_gene: TRBD2; abundance: -; v_gene: TRBV6-5; CDR3nt: TGTGCCAGCCTCGGGGGGGCATGGACAGATACGCAGTATTTT; CDR3aa: CASLGGAWTDTQYF
j_gene: TRBJ1-1; d_gene: -; abundance: -; v_gene: TRBV6-5; CDR3nt: TGTGCCAGCAGCTCGACAGGTCTGAACACTGAAGCTTTCTTT; CDR3aa: CASSSTGLNTEAFF
j_gene: TRBJ2-7; d_gene: -; abundance: -; v_gene: TRBV28; CDR3nt: TGTGCCAGCAGAGATCGACATCACGAGCAGTACTTC; CDR3aa: CASRDRHHEQYF
j_gene: TRBJ2-1; d_gene: TRBD1; abundance: -; v_gene: TRBV19; CDR3nt: TGTGCCAGTAGTATTCTGGACAGGGGGCTCTACAATGAGCAGTTCTTC; CDR3aa: CASSILDRGLYNEQFF
j_gene: TRBJ2-1; d_gene: TRBD2; abundance: -; v_gene: TRBV3-1/TRBV3-2; CDR3nt: TGTGCCAGCAGCAAAAACCCCGGGACTAGTTCATTCAAGAGGCAGTTCTTC; CDR3aa: CASSKNPGTSSFKRQFF
j_gene: TRBJ1-4; d_gene: TRBD1; abundance: -; v_gene: TRBV11-3; CDR3nt: TGTGCCAGCAGCAAACAGGGGAGTCGGGGTAATGAAAAACTGTTTTTT; CDR3aa: CASSKQGSRGNEKLFF
j_gene: TRBJ1-4; d_gene: -; abundance: -; v_gene: TRBV30; CDR3nt: TGTGCCTGGAGTCAAGGACATGTGGGTGAAAAACTGTTTTTT; CDR3aa: CAWSQGHVGEKLFF
j_gene: TRBJ1-1; d_gene: -; abundance: -; v_gene: TRBV30; CDR3nt: TGTGCCTGGAGTGAGAGGAGATGGGCTGAAGCTTTCTTT; CDR3aa: CAWSERRWAEAFF
j_gene: TRBJ1-1; d_gene: -; abundance: few; v_gene: TRBV11-2; CDR3nt: TGTGCCAGCAGCTTACGACTAGGGCCCGGGACTGAAGCTTTCTTT; CDR3aa: CASSLRLGPGTEAFF
j_gene: TRBJ1-4; d_gene: -; abundance: -; v_gene: TRBV6-5; CDR3nt: TGTGCCAGCAGTCACCGGGACACCGAAAAACTGTTTTTT; CDR3aa: CASSHRDTEKLFF
j_gene: TRBJ2-3; d_gene: TRBD2; abundance: -; v_gene: TRBV5-1; CDR3nt: TGCGCCAGCAGCTTATTCTCTTTAGGGGCTACTAGCGGGAGTAGTGGGTTCACAGATACGCAGTATTTT; CDR3aa: CASSLFSLGATSGSSGFTDTQYF
j_gene: TRBJ2-7; d_gene: -; abundance: -; v_gene: TRBV30; CDR3nt: TGTGCCTGGAATCTCGGGGGTTACGAGCAGTACTTC; CDR3aa: CAWNLGGYEQYF
j_gene: TRBJ1-5; d_gene: -; abundance: -; v_gene: TRBV28; CDR3nt: TGTGCCAGCAGTTTCCGGGGAGGGGACACTGAGCCCCAGCATTTT; CDR3aa: CASSFRGGDTEPQHF
j_gene: TRBJ2-7; d_gene: -; abundance: -; v_gene: TRBV25-1; CDR3nt: TGTGCCAGCACCCGGGGGGCCGAATCCTCCTACGAGCAGTACTTC; CDR3aa: CASTRGAESSYEQYF
j_gene: TRBJ1-4; d_gene: -; abundance: -; v_gene: TRBV7-2; CDR3nt: TGTGCCAGCAGCCGTTCAACTAATGAAAAACTGTTTTTT; CDR3aa: CASSRSTNEKLFF
j_gene: TRBJ2-3; d_gene: TRBD1; abundance: -; v_gene: TRBV19; CDR3nt: TGTGCCAGTAGTATCGGGACAGAGAGCACAGATACGCAGTATTTT; CDR3aa: CASSIGTESTDTQYF
j_gene: TRBJ1-1; d_gene: -; abundance: few; v_gene: TRBV6-5; CDR3nt: TGTGCCAGCAGTTACCAGCCAATGGGGAGGGCAACTGAAGCTTTCTTT; CDR3aa: CASSYQPMGRATEAFF
j_gene: TRBJ1-2; d_gene: -; abundance: -; v_gene: TRBV6-5; CDR3nt: TGTGCCAGCAGACCCGGGACACCCGGCGGCTACACCTTC; CDR3aa: CASRPGTPGGYTF
j_gene: TRBJ1-4; d_gene: TRBD1; abundance: -; v_gene: TRBV5-4; CDR3nt: TGTGCCAGCAGCTCAGGGGGCCTAAATGAAAAACTGTTTTTT; CDR3aa: CASSSGGLNEKLFF
j_gene: TRBJ2-2; d_gene: TRBD1; abundance: few; v_gene: TRBV7-3; CDR3nt: TGTGCCAGCAGCTCCCTACAGGGGGCTGGTGGGGAGCTGTTTTTT; CDR3aa: CASSSLQGAGGELFF
j_gene: TRBJ1-5; d_gene: TRBD1; abundance: -; v_gene: TRBV19; CDR3nt: TGTGCCAGTAGTCGACTACCCTGGGGACAGGGGGATTTTAAAGGTCAGCCCCAGCATTTT; CDR3aa: CASSRLPWGQGDFKGQPQHF
j_gene: TRBJ2-1; d_gene: TRBD2; abundance: -; v_gene: TRBV7-9; CDR3nt: TGTGCCAGCAGCGGGCGGGAGGGCCTAGGAGGGAATGAGCAGTTCTTC; CDR3aa: CASSGREGLGGNEQFF
j_gene: TRBJ1-4; d_gene: -; abundance: few; v_gene: TRBV30; CDR3nt: TGTGCCTGGAGTGTACGCGACAGCCTTAATGAAAAACTGTTTTTT; CDR3aa: CAWSVRDSLNEKLFF
j_gene: TRBJ2-3; d_gene: TRBD1; abundance: -; v_gene: TRBV11-3; CDR3nt: TGTGCCAGCAGCTTAGAAGGGGGCGCGGGAGATACGCAGTATTTT; CDR3aa: CASSLEGGAGDTQYF
j_gene: TRBJ2-7; d_gene: TRBD2; abundance: -; v_gene: TRBV9; CDR3nt: TGTGCCAGCAGCGTCGCAGCGGGGGGGCGCTACGAGCAGTACTTC; CDR3aa: CASSVAAGGRYEQYF
j_gene: TRBJ2-2; d_gene: TRBD1; abundance: -; v_gene: TRBV7-2; CDR3nt: TGTGCCAGCAGCGACAGGGTTTCCGGGGAGCTGTTTTTT; CDR3aa: CASSDRVSGELFF
j_gene: TRBJ2-3; d_gene: TRBD1; abundance: -; v_gene: TRBV4-1; CDR3nt: TGCGCCAGCAGCCGCTATTTTGGACAGGGAAGCACAGATACGCAGTATTTT; CDR3aa: CASSRYFGQGSTDTQYF
j_gene: TRBJ2-2; d_gene: -; abundance: -; v_gene: TRBV7-2; CDR3nt: TGTGCCAGCAGCTCGAGACATACCGGGGAGCTGTTTTTT; CDR3aa: CASSSRHTGELFF
j_gene: TRBJ1-3; d_gene: -; abundance: -; v_gene: TRBV12-3/TRBV12-4; CDR3nt: TGTGCCAGCAGTTTGCGGGGAGGAAACACCATATATTTT; CDR3aa: CASSLRGGNTIYF
j_gene: TRBJ2-2; d_gene: -; abundance: once; v_gene: TRBV5-6; CDR3nt: TGTGCCAGCAGCACTAGCCGGGACAGAAGCACCGGGGAGCTGTTTTTT; CDR3aa: CASSTSRDRSTGELFF
j_gene: TRBJ1-4; d_gene: TRBD1; abundance: -; v_gene: TRBV7-6; CDR3nt: TGTGCCAGCAGCCCCCGTCCGACAGGGTTCGGTCTTATTAATGAAAAACTGTTTTTT; CDR3aa: CASSPRPTGFGLINEKLFF
j_gene: TRBJ2-2; d_gene: -; abundance: -; v_gene: TRBV5-1; CDR3nt: TGCGCCAGCAGCAACGAGGGACTTCCCAACACCGGGGATCTGTTTTTT; CDR3aa: CASSNEGLPNTGDLFF
j_gene: TRBJ1-2; d_gene: -; abundance: -; v_gene: TRBV2; CDR3nt: TGTGCCAGCAATGGTCCAGGGGCGCAAAGTGGCTACACCTTC; CDR3aa: CASNGPGAQSGYTF
j_gene: TRBJ2-1; d_gene: -; abundance: -; v_gene: TRBV20-1; CDR3nt: TGCAGTGCCCGAGCGGGCGATGAGCAGTTCTTC; CDR3aa: CSARAGDEQFF
j_gene: TRBJ1-5; d_gene: -; abundance: few; v_gene: TRBV2; CDR3nt: TGTGCCAGCACCCTGGGGACAACAGGGTCGGGGCAGCCCCAGCATTTT; CDR3aa: CASTLGTTGSGQPQHF
j_gene: TRBJ1-2; d_gene: -; abundance: -; v_gene: TRBV28; CDR3nt: TGTGCCAGCAGTTCCTCCACCGAAACTTTTAACTATGGCTACACCTTC; CDR3aa: CASSSSTETFNYGYTF
j_gene: TRBJ1-3; d_gene: -; abundance: -; v_gene: TRBV10-3; CDR3nt: TGTGCCATCCTCCGGGAAAACACCATATATTTT; CDR3aa: CAILRENTIYF
j_gene: TRBJ2-7; d_gene: TRBD1; abundance: -; v_gene: TRBV11-2; CDR3nt: TGTGCCAGCAGCTCGGGACAGGGGAACTACGAGCAGTACTTC; CDR3aa: CASSSGQGNYEQYF
j_gene: TRBJ2-3; d_gene: TRBD2; abundance: -; v_gene: TRBV6-2/TRBV6-3; CDR3nt: TGTGCCAGCAGTTACTACACCGGACTAGCGGGTAGCACAGATACGCAGTATTTT; CDR3aa: CASSYYTGLAGSTDTQYF
j_gene: TRBJ2-5; d_gene: TRBD2; abundance: -; v_gene: TRBV27; CDR3nt: TGTGCCAGCAGTACCGACCAACGGGGGGACCAAGAGACCCAGTACTTC; CDR3aa: CASSTDQRGDQETQYF
j_gene: TRBJ2-7; d_gene: -; abundance: -; v_gene: TRBV12-3/TRBV12-4; CDR3nt: TGTGCCAGCAGCGCCCAGTCAGCCTACGAGCAGTACTTC; CDR3aa: CASSAQSAYEQYF
j_gene: TRBJ2-4; d_gene: TRBD2; abundance: -; v_gene: TRBV5-5; CDR3nt: TGTGCCAGCAGCTTGTCGTATGCGGGGGGCCAGTACTTC; CDR3aa: CASSLSYAGGQYF
j_gene: TRBJ2-3; d_gene: TRBD2; abundance: once; v_gene: TRBV6-5; CDR3nt: TGTGCCAGCGCAAGCGGGAGTCGTACAGATACGCAGTATTTT; CDR3aa: CASASGSRTDTQYF
j_gene: TRBJ1-1; d_gene: -; abundance: -; v_gene: TRBV18; CDR3nt: TGTGCCAGCTCACTTACTAGGACAGAGAACACTGAAGCTTTCTTT; CDR3aa: CASSLTRTENTEAFF